These 6 T cell receptor beta chains originate from one sample sequenced in a study of CD8 T cells in Susac syndrome. Random-hexamer reverse transcription was applied to about 0.5 to 1 ug RNA. TCRdb redid the calling of the immunoSEQ multiplex PCR reads with MiXCR, one entry per CDR3 protein. This sample yields tens of thousands of distinct CDR3 sequences, of which roughly 94% are seen a single time; roughly 0.31% belongs to the top ten. Material for sequencing was CD4+ T cells from PBMCs. All receptors derive from a human donor with Susac syndrome.

This rearrangement joins TRBV20-1 to TRBJ2-5; TRBD2 might be the D (6 bases). Deletions cut 5 bases from V and 5 bases from J, with 21 bases between. CDR3 length: 15 amino acids. Looked up from germline, CDR1 is DFQATT and CDR2 is SNEGSKA (reference sequence). In DNA form, the CDR3 reads TGCAGTGCTCTATCCCGGGACTCAAAAGGCGAGACCCAGTACTTC. Translating it yields CSALSRDSKGETQYF.

The V call is TRBV12-3 or TRBV12-4, the J call TRBJ2-7, with D possibly TRBD2 on 5 matching bases. V was trimmed by 2 bases and J by 2 bases, leaving 10 bases between them. CDR3 size: 14 residues. In DNA, the CDR3 is TGTGCCAGCAGTTTACGCGGGCGAGCCTACGAGCAGTACTTC. Translation gives CASSLRGRAYEQYF.

This clonotype was found once. V usage is TRBV20-1 and J usage is TRBJ1-4, with D perhaps matching TRBD1 (6 bases). Looked up from germline, CDR1 is DFQATT and CDR2 is SNEGSKA (reference sequence). This CDR3 comprises 13 residues. With 3 bases removed from V and 8 bases from J, the gap between germline ends came to 13 bases. The CDR3 DNA reads as TGCAGTGCTAGGGGGCAGGGGTCAGAAAAACTGTTTTTT. Its translation: CSARGQGSEKLFF.

The genes are TRBV11-3 and TRBJ1-1, with a possible D match to TRBD1 (6 bases). Germline-derived CDR1 and CDR2 are SGHNT and YENEEA. This CDR3 is built from 14 residues. Deletions cut 5 bases from V and 5 bases from J, with 15 bases between. The CDR3 sequence: CASSGARGGTEAFF. The CDR3 DNA follows: TGTGCCAGCAGCGGAGCCAGGGGAGGGACTGAAGCTTTCTTT. The full variable domain, rest sourced from reference TRBV11-3 and TRBJ1-1, is EAGVVQSPRYKIIEKKQPVAFWCNPISGHNTLYWYLQNLGQGPELLIRYENEEAVDDSQLPKDRFSAERLKGVDSTLKIQPAELGDSAVYLCASSGARGGTEAFFGQGTRLTVV.

V usage is TRBV20-1 and J usage is TRBJ2-5; no definite D call. With 6 bases removed from V and 5 bases from J, the gap between germline ends came to 13 bases. Germline V CDR1 and CDR2: DFQATT, SNEGSKA (reference sequence). This CDR3 is built from 12 residues. This CDR3 reads CSAYSGTETQYF. In DNA, the CDR3 is TGCAGTGCGTACTCCGGAACGGAGACCCAGTACTTC.

The CDR3 reads CASSYERGGHYNEQFF. For the CDR3, the DNA is TGTGCCAGCAGTTATGAACGGGGGGGCCATTACAATGAGCAGTTCTTC. The chain combines TRBV6-6 with TRBJ2-1, with TRBD2 matching over 8 bases. Looked up from germline, CDR1 is MNHNY and CDR2 is SVGAGI (reference sequence). This CDR3 contains 16 residues. V lost 3 bases to trimming and J lost 4 bases; unmatched junction nucleotides: 8.